Presented here are 30 T cell receptor beta chains from one specimen sequenced in a study of T-cell reconstitution after alpha-beta-depleted transplantation in children. The authors prepared the TCRbeta library with unique molecular identifiers. MiXCR was run by TCRdb on the PCR reads, yielding one entry per CDR3 protein. The data hold under 250,000 distinct CDR3 sequences, with roughly a quarter observed a single time. Here the sequenced sample was PBMCs, mostly from graft donor cells, taken 360 days after TCRalphabeta/CD19-depleted stem cell transplant. These receptors originate from a female patient between 2 and 15 years old who had a stem cell transplant for congenital amegakaryocytic thrombocytopenia, so the T cells may come from the graft donor.

This chain connects TRBV4-3 to TRBJ2-3, with 11 positions matching TRBD1. The germline V gene encodes CDR1 LGHNA and CDR2 YSLEER. The V and J ends lost 5 bases and 4 bases, in that order; junction bases with no gene match: 8. This CDR3 contains 16 residues. The CDR3 DNA sequence: TGCGCCAGCAGCTCGGACAGGGGGCGTTTCGCAGATACGCAGTATTTT. This gives the protein CASSSDRGRFADTQYF.

This chain connects TRBV20-1 to TRBJ2-5; 8 nucleotides agree with TRBD2. The CDR3 has 16 amino acids. J lost 5 bases, V lost 4 bases, and 15 bases had no gene match. CDR1 is DFQATT, CDR2 SNEGSKA, per germline (reference sequence). This chain's CDR3 is CSATAPGLGTGETQYF. In DNA, the CDR3 is TGCAGTGCTACCGCTCCGGGACTAGGGACCGGGGAGACCCAGTACTTC.

The chain joins TRBV27 to TRBJ2-7; D call uncertain. Germline loops: CDR1 MNHEY, CDR2 SMNVEV (reference sequence). Trimming removed 3 bases at V and 6 bases at J, with 9 bases between. The CDR3 extends over 12 amino acids. The DNA of the CDR3 is TGTGCCAGCAGTTTCCGACCCGGCGAGCAGTACTTC. Its translation is CASSFRPGEQYF.

There are a few counts of this clonotype. The gene calls are TRBV12-3 or TRBV12-4 and TRBJ1-2; a weak D match, TRBD1 (6 bases). The CDR3 length is 14 residues. V lost 5 bases and J lost 5, with 15 bases in between. The CDR3 sequence: CASSGGLFLYGYTF. DNA for the CDR3: TGTGCCAGCAGTGGGGGCCTTTTTCTTTATGGCTACACCTTC.

This clonotype was found a few times. The gene calls are TRBV20-1 and TRBJ2-1; 13 bases agree with TRBD2. Looked up from germline, CDR1 is DFQATT and CDR2 is SNEGSKA (reference sequence). The CDR3 contains 20 residues. V gave up 1 base and J gave up 7 bases; unmatched junction bases: 19. The CDR3 protein is CSARGTSGSIRVWWRNEQFF. CDR3 coding DNA: TGCAGTGCTAGAGGGACTAGCGGGAGTATCAGGGTCTGGTGGCGGAATGAGCAGTTCTTC.

V is TRBV10-3 and J is TRBJ2-7; D is unresolved. The V end was cut by 9 bases, the J end by 2 bases, with 17 bases between. Germline assignment: CDR1 ENHRY and CDR2 SYGVKD. The CDR3 is 14 amino acids. In DNA, the CDR3 is TGTGCCATTAGCTCTTCTGCTTTGACCTACGAGCAGTACTTC. The encoded protein is CAISSSALTYEQYF.

The CDR3 region is CATCDSMNTEAFF. The CDR3 coding sequence is TGTGCCACCTGTGACAGCATGAACACTGAAGCTTTCTTT. This sequence joins TRBV19 and TRBJ1-1, with D possibly being TRBD1 (5 bases). Germline V gene sequence: CDR1 LNHDA, CDR2 SQIVND (reference sequence). The V and J ends lost 10 bases and 0 bases respectively, with 12 bases between them. The CDR3 runs to 13 residues.

This clonotype turned up a few times. The V and J genes are TRBV14 and TRBJ2-2; D call uncertain. Germline loops: CDR1 SGHDN, CDR2 FVKESK. The length of the CDR3 is 15 residues. V gave up 2 bases and J gave up 3 bases, with 10 bases separating them. The CDR3 bases are TGTGCCAGCAGCCAAAGGCGTGGTTACACCGGGGAGCTGTTTTTT. Translated: CASSQRRGYTGELFF.

The sample holds many counts of this clonotype. This sequence joins TRBV12-3 or TRBV12-4 and TRBJ2-1; D is perhaps TRBD1 (6 bases). V lost 5 bases to trimming and J lost 6 bases, with 20 bases between them. The CDR3 sequence is 16 residues long. CDR3 amino acids: CASSPWDKFPRNEQFF. The CDR3 DNA reads TGTGCCAGCAGTCCCTGGGACAAATTCCCACGCAATGAGCAGTTCTTC.

V usage is TRBV6-2 or TRBV6-3 and J usage is TRBJ2-5, with 10 bases identical to TRBD2. Germline loops: CDR1 MNHEY, CDR2 SVGEGT. J gave up 2 bases and V 3 bases, and 6 bases lay outside the gene matches. There are 16 residues in the CDR3. This CDR3 reads CASSYNGLAAQETQYF. In DNA form, the CDR3 reads TGTGCCAGCAGTTATAACGGACTAGCGGCACAAGAGACCCAGTACTTC.

The rearrangement joins TRBV18 to TRBJ2-7; TRBD1 matches 8 bases. This CDR3 comprises 15 residues. Germline V gene lookup returns CDR1 KGHSH and CDR2 LQKENI. After removal of 2 bases from V and 3 bases from J, the junction contained 6 bases not matched to a gene. CDR3 coding DNA: TGTGCCAGCTCACCAGGACAGGGTCTCTTCTACGAGCAGTACTTC. It yields the protein CASSPGQGLFYEQYF.

This clonotype was recorded a few times. CDR3 bases: TGTGCCAGCAGCCCCTCCCCTAGCGGGAAAGCCAAAAACATTCAGTACTTC. Translation gives CASSPSPSGKAKNIQYF. The chain recombines TRBV14 with TRBJ2-4; 9 bases align to TRBD2. The CDR3 consists of 17 residues. V was clipped by 4 bases and J by 0 bases; unmatched bases: 7. The V gene's germline CDR1 is SGHDN and CDR2 FVKESK.

This clonotype was seen more than once but under ten times. In nucleotides, the CDR3 is TGCAGCGTTGTGGGGCGGGAGCCTTTCCAGATTCAGTACTTC. Amino acid sequence: CSVVGREPFQIQYF. The J gene is TRBJ2-4, the V gene TRBV29-1, with TRBD2 identical over 7 bases. V trimming: 4 bases; J trimming: 10 bases; junction bases outside the gene matches: 13. The CDR3 covers 14 residues. Germline CDR1 reads SQVTM; CDR2 reads ANQGSEA.

V usage is TRBV5-6 and J usage is TRBJ1-2; the D is unclear. Germline CDR1 SGHDT, CDR2 YYEEEE. The germline V and J ends were trimmed by 0 bases and 0 bases, with 6 bases remaining between them. This CDR3 contains 14 residues. Here the CDR3 reads CASSLVASNYGYTF. The CDR3 DNA follows: TGTGCCAGCAGCTTGGTTGCGTCTAACTATGGCTACACCTTC. The full variable domain, its missing parts supplied by reference TRBV5-6 and TRBJ1-2, is DAGVTQSPTHLIKTRGQQVTLRCSPKSGHDTVSWYQQALGQGPQFIFQYYEEEERQRGNFPDRFSGHQFPNYSSELNVNALLLGDSALYLCASSLVASNYGYTFGSGTRLTVV.

The J gene is TRBJ2-3, the V gene TRBV7-9; 7 nucleotides match TRBD1. The CDR3 loop spans 13 amino acids. The V gene end was trimmed by 6 bases and the J gene end by 6 bases; junction bases not matched to a gene: 6. Germline values: CDR1 SEHNR, CDR2 FQNEAQ (reference sequence). CDR3 region: CASSYRGVDTQYF. The CDR3 nucleotides read TGTGCCAGCAGTTACAGGGGTGTCGATACGCAGTATTTT.

This clonotype was found many times. The CDR3: CASSLRGSYEQYF. CDR3 DNA: TGTGCCAGCAGTTTACGGGGTTCCTACGAGCAGTACTTC. The chain recombines TRBV28 with TRBJ2-7, with D possibly being TRBD2 (5 bases). V lost 2 bases, J lost 1 base, and 6 bases lay in between. Germline values: CDR1 MDHEN, CDR2 SYDVKM. The CDR3 spans 13 residues. Complete variable domain (other parts from reference TRBV28 and TRBJ2-7): DVKVTQSSRYLVKRTGEKVFLECVQDMDHENMFWYRQDPGLGLRLIYFSYDVKMKEKGDIPEGYSVSREKKERFSLILESASTNQTSMYLCASSLRGSYEQYFGPGTRLTVT.

This sequence joins TRBV19 and TRBJ2-7, with D uncertain. CDR1 LNHDA and CDR2 SQIVND come from the germline V gene (reference sequence). Between the trimmed V and J ends, which lost 6 bases and 0 bases, there was a span of 12 bases. The CDR3 covers 14 residues. CDR3: CASRLSVFSYEQYF. For the CDR3, the DNA is TGTGCCAGTAGATTGTCGGTTTTCTCCTACGAGCAGTACTTC.

The CDR3 region is CASSEDPGTGESDTEAFF. The CDR3, as DNA: TGTGCCAGCAGTGAAGATCCCGGGACAGGCGAGTCGGACACTGAAGCTTTCTTT. The chain joins TRBV25-1 to TRBJ1-1; TRBD1 agrees at 8 bases. Germline lookup yields CDR1 MGHDK and CDR2 SYGVNS. This CDR3 spans 18 amino acids. V trimming: 2 bases; J trimming: 3 bases; junction bases outside the gene matches: 14.

This clonotype occurred many times. The chain recombines TRBV5-1 with TRBJ2-7; D ambiguous. The CDR3 is 14 amino acids. V dropped 0 bases and J dropped 2 bases, with 9 bases sitting between them. The V gene's germline CDR1 is SGHRS and CDR2 YFSETQ. This chain's CDR3 is CASSLAALTYEQYF. In DNA form, the CDR3 reads TGCGCCAGCAGCTTGGCAGCATTGACCTACGAGCAGTACTTC.

This chain links TRBV10-3 with TRBJ1-2; the D gene is possibly TRBD1 (5 bases). This CDR3 spans 19 amino acids. Germline CDR1 and CDR2: ENHRY and SYGVKD. The germline V and J ends were trimmed by 11 bases and 9 bases, with 40 bases remaining between them. CDR3 bases: TGTGCCGGATGTCGGGGTCAACCGGGACTGAACCCTTTTGCGAGGAGCTACACCTTC. It yields the protein CAGCRGQPGLNPFARSYTF.

Only one count was recorded for this clonotype. The rearrangement links TRBV5-5 to TRBJ1-1; D perhaps matches TRBD1 (5 bases). CDR3 length equals 15 residues. Germline V gives CDR1 SGHKS, CDR2 YYEKEE (reference sequence). The V end was cut by 0 bases, the J end by 0 bases, with 9 bases between. The CDR3 DNA sequence: TGTGCCAGCAGCTTGGGACAGCTCATGAACACTGAAGCTTTCTTT. Translating gives CASSLGQLMNTEAFF. The full variable domain, rest sourced from reference TRBV5-5 and TRBJ1-1, is DAGVTQSPTHLIKTRGQQVTLRCSPISGHKSVSWYQQVLGQGPQFIFQYYEKEERGRGNFPDRFSARQFPNYSSELNVNALLLGDSALYLCASSLGQLMNTEAFFGQGTRLTVV.

The rearrangement uses TRBV3-1 and TRBJ2-1, with D tentatively TRBD2 (5 bases). In germline, CDR1 is LGHDT, CDR2 YNNKEL (reference sequence). V lost 0 bases to trimming and J lost 2 bases, with 8 bases between them. The CDR3 spans 15 residues. Here the CDR3 reads CASSQDLATYNEQFF. Written as DNA, the CDR3 is TGTGCCAGCAGCCAAGATCTAGCAACCTACAATGAGCAGTTCTTC.

In its sample, this clonotype was seen a few times. V gene TRBV5-1 combines with J gene TRBJ2-2, with TRBD2 identical over 12 bases. Germline trimming cut 0 bases from V and 6 bases from J; bases unmatched to any gene: 9. The CDR3 consists of 18 residues. The germline CDR1 and CDR2 sequences are SGHRS and YFSETQ. The CDR3 region is CASSLVYGLAGSPGELFF. In DNA form, the CDR3 reads TGCGCCAGCAGCTTGGTATACGGACTAGCGGGATCCCCCGGGGAGCTGTTTTTT.

This clonotype was picked up a small number of times. CDR3 bases: TGTGCCAGCTCACCCATGACAGGTACTCGCTATGGCTACACCTTC. Its protein product is CASSPMTGTRYGYTF. The chain is built from TRBV18 and TRBJ1-2; D is perhaps TRBD1 (6 bases). Per the germline V gene, CDR1 is KGHSH and CDR2 is LQKENI. This CDR3 has 15 amino acids. V lost 3 bases and J 4 bases, leaving 15 bases between the germline ends.

The chain employs TRBV14 and TRBJ2-2; perhaps TRBD1 as D (6 bases). Germline V gene sequence: CDR1 SGHDN, CDR2 FVKESK. The CDR3 spans 18 residues. The V end lost 5 bases, the J end lost 0 bases, and 19 bases lay between the germline ends. CDR3 amino acids: CASSSRQEHYSNTGELFF. The CDR3, as DNA: TGTGCCAGCAGCTCCCGACAGGAACACTACTCGAACACCGGGGAGCTGTTTTTT.

The rearrangement joins TRBV24-1 to TRBJ2-7; 7 bases agree with TRBD2. V lost 6 bases, J lost 6 bases, and 1 base stayed unmatched. Looked up from germline, CDR1 is KGHDR and CDR2 is SFDVKD. CDR3 length: 11 residues. The CDR3: CATSRGSEQYF. CDR3 in DNA: TGTGCCACCAGTCGCGGGAGCGAGCAGTACTTC.

This sequence joins TRBV4-1 and TRBJ2-6; D gene uncertain. The CDR3 spans 17 residues. Germline V gives CDR1 MGHRA, CDR2 YSYEKL. V shed 0 bases and J shed 0 bases, with 9 bases lying between them. The CDR3 reads CASSQESTSSGANVLTF. CDR3 nucleotides: TGCGCCAGCAGCCAAGAAAGCACTTCCTCTGGGGCCAACGTCCTGACTTTC.

This clonotype appeared many times. The rearrangement uses TRBV20-1 and TRBJ2-7; 8 bases align to TRBD2. With V trimmed by 3 bases and J by 6 bases, 16 bases remained unmatched. CDR1 is DFQATT, CDR2 SNEGSKA, per germline (reference sequence). CDR3 length: 16 amino acids. The CDR3 DNA reads TGCAGTGCTAGTCAACGGGCGGGGGGCCCCGTCGGCGAGCAGTACTTC. It specifies CSASQRAGGPVGEQYF.

V usage is TRBV12-3 or TRBV12-4 and J usage is TRBJ1-1; D uncertain. CDR3 length equals 13 residues. V was clipped by 6 bases and J by 3 bases, with 11 bases between them. The CDR3 is CASSVLWDTEAFF. In DNA form, the CDR3 reads TGTGCCAGCAGCGTGCTTTGGGACACTGAAGCTTTCTTT.

This clonotype was observed many times. This chain uses TRBV29-1 with TRBJ2-3; D might be TRBD2 (5 bases). There are 12 residues in the CDR3. V was clipped by 7 bases and J by 4 bases, with 12 bases between them. Germline-derived CDR1 and CDR2 are SQVTM and ANQGSEA. Here the CDR3 reads CSAVEGADTQYF. CDR3 nucleotides: TGCAGCGCTGTAGAGGGCGCAGATACGCAGTATTTT.